Below, 23 T cell receptor beta chains from the same sample are listed, as sequenced in a study of shared clonotypes between healthy human individuals. Generated by immunoSEQ multiplex PCR, the TCRdb table keeps only in-frame clones and is missing some. The sample records roughly 1.5 million clones, approximately 98% being singletons. Material for sequencing was naive CD4+ T cells sorted from blood. Subset noted: CD45RA+ positively selected. These receptors originate from a man aged 30-40 years in good health.

V usage is TRBV28 and J usage is TRBJ2-2, with 10 bases that match TRBD2. Germline V gives CDR1 MDHEN, CDR2 SYDVKM. V lost 3 bases, J lost 5 bases, and 15 bases stayed unmatched. The CDR3 length is 19 residues. The CDR3 spells CASSLAGWLAGVRTGELFF. The CDR3 nucleotides are TGTGCCAGCAGTTTGGCAGGGTGGCTAGCGGGAGTAAGGACCGGGGAGCTGTTTTTT.

The chain employs TRBV2 and TRBJ1-4; D remains ambiguous. CDR1 is SNHLY, CDR2 FYNNEI, per germline. V gave up 10 bases and J gave up 7 bases, with 22 bases separating them. The CDR3 runs 15 residues. CDR3 protein: CATGLTRSFREKLFF. The CDR3 coding sequence is TGTGCCACCGGCTTGACTCGGAGTTTCCGTGAAAAACTGTTTTTT.

The V call is TRBV9, the J call TRBJ2-1; weak D call: TRBD2 (6 bases). The CDR3 runs to 15 residues. Germline-derived CDR1 and CDR2 are SGDLS and YYNGEE. V lost 0 bases and J lost 2, with 9 bases in between. Here the CDR3 reads CASSVGSSAYNEQFF. CDR3 nucleotide sequence: TGTGCCAGCAGCGTAGGGTCTAGCGCCTACAATGAGCAGTTCTTC.

In its sample, this clone was seen once. The V call is TRBV27, the J call TRBJ2-1; 8 bases match TRBD1. Germline lookup yields CDR1 MNHEY and CDR2 SMNVEV (reference sequence). This CDR3 region has 16 residues. The ends lost 4 bases at V and 4 bases at J; junction bases unmatched: 9. In nucleotides, the CDR3 is TGTGCCAGCAGTTCGCCAGGGGGCGGACGGTACAATGAGCAGTTCTTC. Residues: CASSSPGGGRYNEQFF.

The V and J genes are TRBV11-2 and TRBJ2-3; TRBD2 agrees at 8 bases. The CDR3 totals 18 residues. With V trimmed by 6 bases and J by 3 bases, 17 bases remained unmatched. Looked up from germline, CDR1 is SGHAT and CDR2 is FQNNGV. The CDR3 bases are TGTGCCAGCAGGGGCCCAGGTAGCGGGATCCAGCGAACAGATACGCAGTATTTT. Translation gives CASRGPGSGIQRTDTQYF.

The V call is TRBV25-1, the J call TRBJ1-1; maybe TRBD1 (6 bases). Germline loops: CDR1 MGHDK, CDR2 SYGVNS. This CDR3 spans 16 amino acids. The V end was cut by 1 base, the J end by 0 bases, with 12 bases between. CDR3 sequence reads: CASSEFGRGLNTEAFF. DNA for the CDR3: TGTGCCAGCAGTGAATTTGGCAGGGGACTGAACACTGAAGCTTTCTTT.

The chain combines TRBV28 with TRBJ2-7; possible D gene TRBD1, 6 bases. With 6 bases removed from V and 1 base from J, the gap between germline ends came to 10 bases. CDR3 size: 13 residues. Germline assignment: CDR1 MDHEN and CDR2 SYDVKM. CDR3 sequence: CASRPRGSYEQYF. In DNA, the CDR3 is TGTGCCAGCAGGCCCAGGGGTTCCTACGAGCAGTACTTC.

The chain uses TRBV6-5 and TRBJ1-5; D is undetermined. V was trimmed by 0 bases and J by 6 bases, leaving 6 bases between them. Germline assignment: CDR1 MNHEY and CDR2 SVGAGI. CDR3 length: 13 residues. CDR3 coding DNA: TGTGCCAGCAGTTACTCCCTAAGTCAGCCCCAGCATTTT. Translation: CASSYSLSQPQHF.

To note about this clone: Within the sample, other DNA sequences also encode this same CDR3. This chain uses TRBV5-6 with TRBJ2-7; D unclear. Germline V lookup: CDR1 SGHDT, CDR2 YYEEEE. Between the trimmed V and J ends, which lost 0 bases and 2 bases, there was a span of 9 bases. The CDR3 spans 14 residues. CDR3 coding DNA: TGTGCCAGCAGCTTGGTAGGGCGAACCTACGAGCAGTACTTC. This gives the protein CASSLVGRTYEQYF.

The genes are TRBV10-3 and TRBJ2-7, with 7 nucleotides matching TRBD1. There are 16 residues in the CDR3. The V gene end was trimmed by 4 bases and the J gene end by 0 bases; junction bases not matched to a gene: 9. The germline CDR1 and CDR2 sequences are ENHRY and SYGVKD. CDR3 sequence reads: CAISGPGTESSYEQYF. DNA of the CDR3: TGTGCCATCAGTGGGCCGGGGACAGAGAGCTCCTACGAGCAGTACTTC.

The chain has TRBV28 and TRBJ1-1, with D tentatively TRBD1 (5 bases). V was clipped by 7 bases and J by 5 bases, with 14 bases between them. The germline CDR1 and CDR2 sequences are MDHEN and SYDVKM. The CDR3 spans 13 residues. CDR3 nucleotide sequence: TGTGCCAGCACTCCTATCGGGGGAACTGAAGCTTTCTTT. It specifies CASTPIGGTEAFF. Full variable domain (remainder filled in from reference TRBV28 and TRBJ1-1): DVKVTQSSRYLVKRTGEKVFLECVQDMDHENMFWYRQDPGLGLRLIYFSYDVKMKEKGDIPEGYSVSREKKERFSLILESASTNQTSMYLCASTPIGGTEAFFGQGTRLTVV.

The genes are TRBV11-1 and TRBJ2-5; D is uncertain. The ends were cut back, 4 bases at V and 3 bases at J, with 9 bases in the middle. This CDR3 is built from 13 residues. Germline CDR1 SGHAT, CDR2 FQDESV (reference sequence). The CDR3 nucleotides read TGTGCCAGCAGCTGGGCAGGAAAAGAGACCCAGTACTTC. This sequence encodes CASSWAGKETQYF. Combining the CDR3 with reference TRBV11-1 and TRBJ2-5 gives the whole variable domain EAEVAQSPRYKITEKSQAVAFWCDPISGHATLYWYRQILGQGPELLVQFQDESVVDDSQLPKDRFSAERLKGVDSTLKIQPAELGDSAMYLCASSWAGKETQYFGPGTRLLVL.

V gene TRBV7-2 combines with J gene TRBJ1-2, with unresolved D. The CDR3 totals 14 residues. The germline V and J ends were trimmed by 6 bases and 5 bases, with 16 bases remaining between them. Per germline, CDR1 SGHTA and CDR2 FQGNSA. The CDR3 sequence is CASRTTVRWYGYTF. In DNA, the CDR3 is TGTGCCAGCAGAACGACTGTAAGGTGGTATGGCTACACCTTC.

V gene TRBV7-2 combines with J gene TRBJ2-5; no clear D. Germline V gives CDR1 SGHTA, CDR2 FQGNSA. The ends were cut back, 4 bases at V and 5 bases at J, with 14 bases in the middle. This CDR3 comprises 14 residues. The CDR3 here is CASSSGPNPETQYF. CDR3 nucleotide sequence: TGTGCCAGCAGCTCGGGCCCAAACCCGGAGACCCAGTACTTC.

As to this clone: The sample carries other DNA sequences with the same CDR3. The chain uses TRBV19 and TRBJ1-2; 8 bases match TRBD1. The trim removed 6 bases at V and 4 bases at J, leaving 7 bases unmatched. This CDR3 has 14 amino acids. The germline CDR1 and CDR2 sequences are LNHDA and SQIVND (reference sequence). In nucleotides, the CDR3 is TGTGCCAGTAGCCCCCGGGACAGGTCCTATGGCTACACCTTC. It yields the protein CASSPRDRSYGYTF.

This chain connects TRBV19 to TRBJ1-5; weak D call: TRBD1 (6 bases). The CDR3 loop spans 16 amino acids. The ends were cut back, 5 bases at V and 0 bases at J, with 14 bases in the middle. The V gene's germline CDR1 is LNHDA and CDR2 SQIVND (reference sequence). The CDR3 bases are TGTGCCAGTAGTGCAGGACAGCCATATAGCAATCAGCCCCAGCATTTT. This codes for CASSAGQPYSNQPQHF.

The chain uses TRBV27 and TRBJ2-7, with 7 nucleotides matching TRBD1. V trimming: 5 bases; J trimming: 3 bases; junction bases outside the gene matches: 10. This CDR3 spans 15 amino acids. Looked up from germline, CDR1 is MNHEY and CDR2 is SMNVEV (reference sequence). CDR3 nucleotides: TGTGCCAGCAGTCACACCGGGACAGCTATCTACGAGCAGTACTTC. It specifies CASSHTGTAIYEQYF.

The chain employs TRBV7-2 and TRBJ1-6, with unresolved D. The CDR3 spans 15 residues. V lost 2 bases and J lost 3, with 8 bases in between. CDR1 and CDR2 (germline): SGHTA, FQGNSA. The DNA for the CDR3 is TGTGCCAGCAGCTTAAGTAGGAACTATAATTCACCCCTCCACTTT. Its translation is CASSLSRNYNSPLHF.

This rearrangement joins TRBV29-1 to TRBJ2-5, with no clear D. The CDR3 length is 11 residues. Per the germline V gene, CDR1 is SQVTM and CDR2 is ANQGSEA. The V end was cut by 6 bases, the J end by 8 bases, with 13 bases between. DNA of the CDR3: TGCAGCGTCATCTCAACGGAAACCCAGTACTTC. Protein sequence: CSVISTETQYF. Drawing the rest from reference TRBV29-1 and TRBJ2-5, the complete variable domain is SAVISQKPSRDICQRGTSLTIQCQVDSQVTMMFWYRQQPGQSLTLIATANQGSEATYESGFVIDKFPISRPNLTFSTLTVSNMSPEDSSIYLCSVISTETQYFGPGTRLLVL.

The rearrangement uses TRBV18 and TRBJ2-2, with D possibly being TRBD2 (5 bases). Germline V lookup: CDR1 KGHSH, CDR2 LQKENI. The V end was cut by 3 bases, the J end by 0 bases, with 11 bases between. The CDR3 spans 16 residues. The CDR3 bases are TGTGCCAGCTCACCGGTAAGCGGCGCGAACACCGGGGAGCTGTTTTTT. Translation gives CASSPVSGANTGELFF.

The rearrangement joins TRBV11-2 to TRBJ1-5; weak D call: TRBD1 (6 bases). CDR3 length: 16 amino acids. In germline, CDR1 is SGHAT, CDR2 FQNNGV. The ends were cut back, 5 bases at V and 2 bases at J, with 16 bases in the middle. The CDR3 region is CASSRFGQFGNQPQHF. CDR3 DNA sequence: TGTGCCAGCAGCCGATTCGGACAGTTTGGCAATCAGCCCCAGCATTTT.

The genes are TRBV4-3 and TRBJ2-3; 8 nucleotides align to TRBD2. Germline assignment: CDR1 LGHNA and CDR2 YSLEER. The CDR3 loop spans 17 amino acids. Trimming took 2 bases from V and 4 from J; bases not matched to a gene: 11. Here the CDR3 DNA reads TGCGCCAGCAGCCAAACCCCGCGAACAGCGGGGGCAGATACGCAGTATTTT. Amino acid sequence: CASSQTPRTAGADTQYF.

The rearrangement uses TRBV10-3 and TRBJ1-1, with 8 bases that match TRBD1. There are 14 residues in the CDR3. The V segment lost 6 bases and the J segment 4 bases; nucleotides outside the gene matches: 7. Germline CDR1 ENHRY, CDR2 SYGVKD. CDR3 amino acids: CAISPGQGFTEAFF. For the CDR3, the DNA is TGTGCCATCAGCCCCGGACAGGGCTTCACTGAAGCTTTCTTT.